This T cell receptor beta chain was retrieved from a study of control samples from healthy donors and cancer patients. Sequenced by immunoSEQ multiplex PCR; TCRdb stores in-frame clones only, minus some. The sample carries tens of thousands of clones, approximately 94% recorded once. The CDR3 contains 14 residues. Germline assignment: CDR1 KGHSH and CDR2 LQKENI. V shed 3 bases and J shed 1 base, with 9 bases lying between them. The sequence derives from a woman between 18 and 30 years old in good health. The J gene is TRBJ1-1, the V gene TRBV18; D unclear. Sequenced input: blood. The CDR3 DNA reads TGTGCCAGCTCACCGGTAGCGGGGAACACTGAAGCTTTCTTT. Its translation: CASSPVAGNTEAFF.